Following are 23 T cell receptor beta chains from one sample sequenced in a study of CD8 T cells in Susac syndrome. The RNA input was roughly 0.45 to 1 ug, and it was reverse transcribed with random hexamers. TCRdb reprocessed the immunoSEQ multiplex PCR reads via MiXCR and lists one record per CDR3 protein. In the table there are 150,000 to 200,000 distinct CDR3 sequences, approximately 95% of which are singletons. The source material was CD4+ T cells from PBMCs. The receptors were gathered from a human donor with multiple sclerosis.

J is TRBJ2-1 and V is TRBV3-1; TRBD2 aligns across 7 bases. The CDR3 has 14 residues. In germline, CDR1 is LGHDT, CDR2 YNNKEL (reference sequence). Trimming cost V 5 bases and J 9 bases; bases outside gene matches: 10. This CDR3 reads CASSTGGSSTEQFF. CDR3 sequence (DNA): TGTGCCAGCAGCACGGGCGGGAGCTCCACTGAGCAGTTCTTC.

Written as DNA, the CDR3 is TGTGCCAGCCTTCGGGGTAGCGGGGTTTACAATGAGCAGTTCTTC. Its translation: CASLRGSGVYNEQFF. The chain carries TRBV27 and TRBJ2-1, with 8 bases matching TRBD2. This CDR3 region has 15 residues. CDR1 and CDR2 from the germline V gene are MNHEY and SMNVEV (reference sequence). Unmatched junction bases numbered 10, after V lost 8 bases and J lost 4 bases.

This sequence joins TRBV5-1 and TRBJ2-3, with TRBD2 matching over 14 bases. V trimming: 3 bases; J trimming: 5 bases; junction bases outside the gene matches: 8. The V gene's germline CDR1 is SGHRS and CDR2 YFSETQ. The CDR3 consists of 17 residues. The CDR3 nucleotides are TGCGCCAGCAGCTACTTGGGACTAGCGGGAGAGAAAGATACGCAGTATTTT. Protein: CASSYLGLAGEKDTQYF.

This clonotype was picked up one time. This chain joins TRBV6-2 or TRBV6-3 and TRBJ2-6; possibly TRBD1 for D (6 bases). Germline V lookup: CDR1 MNHEY, CDR2 SVGEGT. The CDR3 consists of 16 residues. V shed 6 bases and J shed 0 bases, with 12 bases lying between them. As DNA, the CDR3 is TGTGCCAGCAGCTGGGACATTTTCTCTGGGGCCAACGTCCTGACTTTC. This codes for CASSWDIFSGANVLTF.

The genes are TRBV30 and TRBJ1-2, with D unclear. The germline V and J ends were trimmed by 0 bases and 7 bases, with 15 bases remaining between them. The CDR3 sequence is 14 residues long. CDR1 GTSNPN and CDR2 SVGIG come from the germline V gene (reference sequence). In DNA, the CDR3 is TGTGCCTGGAGTGTATTCAGTGGTTCATTTGGCTACACCTTC. Amino acid sequence: CAWSVFSGSFGYTF. Using reference TRBV30 and TRBJ1-2 for the parts outside the CDR3, the full variable domain is SQTIHQWPATLVQPVGSPLSLECTVEGTSNPNLYWYRQAAGRGLQLLFYSVGIGQISSEVPQNLSASRPQDRQFILSSKKLLLSDSGFYLCAWSVFSGSFGYTFGSGTRLTVV.

CDR3 DNA: TGTGCCAGCAGCTTACAGAACTCCTACGAGCAGTACTTC. Its protein product is CASSLQNSYEQYF. The gene calls are TRBV5-4 and TRBJ2-7, with no clear D. Trimming cost V 2 bases and J 0 bases, with 6 bases left between them. This CDR3 spans 13 amino acids. Germline CDR1 is SGHNT and CDR2 is YYREEE (reference sequence). The variable domain in full, completed from reference TRBV5-4 and TRBJ2-7, reads ETGVTQSPTHLIKTRGQQVTLRCSSQSGHNTVSWYQQALGQGPQFIFQYYREEENGRGNFPPRFSGLQFPNYSSELNVNALELDDSALYLCASSLQNSYEQYFGPGTRLTVT.

This sequence joins TRBV10-2 and TRBJ1-2; 7 nucleotides agree with TRBD1. The CDR3 loop spans 13 amino acids. The junction had 3 bases not matched to a gene; V was cut back by 0 bases and J by 8 bases. Germline V gives CDR1 WSHSY, CDR2 SAAADI. CDR3 residues: CASSESRGQGYTF. The CDR3 nucleotides read TGCGCCAGCAGTGAGTCGAGGGGGCAAGGCTACACCTTC.

The gene calls are TRBV7-2 and TRBJ2-7; 9 bases are shared with TRBD2. Trimming cost V 4 bases and J 11 bases; bases outside gene matches: 12. The CDR3 has 14 residues. CDR1 is SGHTA and CDR2 is FQGNSA in the germline V gene. The chain's CDR3 is CASSSVVLAGLKYF. The CDR3 nucleotides read TGTGCCAGCAGCTCAGTGGTCCTAGCGGGATTGAAGTACTTC.

The chain employs TRBV4-3 and TRBJ2-7; D call uncertain. Per germline, CDR1 LGHNA and CDR2 YSLEER. The CDR3 contains 14 residues. Deletions cut 5 bases from V and 0 bases from J, with 11 bases between. DNA for the CDR3: TGCGCCAGCAGCACGACGGACGGCTCCTACGAGCAGTACTTC. It yields the protein CASSTTDGSYEQYF.

The chain is built from TRBV3-1 and TRBJ2-1; 14 bases are shared with TRBD2. This CDR3 spans 17 amino acids. The ends lost 4 bases at V and 8 bases at J; junction bases unmatched: 10. Germline V gene data show CDR1 as LGHDT and CDR2 as YNNKEL (reference sequence). The CDR3 is CASSPGRLAGGPDEQFF. The CDR3 DNA reads as TGTGCCAGCAGCCCGGGGAGACTAGCGGGAGGGCCGGATGAGCAGTTCTTC.

The chain joins TRBV20-1 to TRBJ1-1; the match to TRBD1 covers 9 bases. Germline assignment: CDR1 DFQATT and CDR2 SNEGSKA (reference sequence). The length of the CDR3 is 15 residues. J lost 0 bases, V lost 3 bases, and 5 bases had no gene match. The CDR3 bases are TGCAGTGCTAGCCGGACAGGGGTTATGAACACTGAAGCTTTCTTT. It yields the protein CSASRTGVMNTEAFF.

The chain combines TRBV3-1 with TRBJ1-1, with D unresolved. Trimming left V 3 bases short and J 4 bases short, with 12 bases between. This CDR3 is built from 14 residues. CDR1 and CDR2 from the germline V gene are LGHDT and YNNKEL (reference sequence). The CDR3 DNA sequence: TGTGCCAGCAGCCAGCCCGGCCTTGGCACTGAAGCTTTCTTT. This gives the protein CASSQPGLGTEAFF.

This clonotype was detected only once. The chain joins TRBV7-6 to TRBJ2-3; the match to TRBD1 covers 8 bases. Germline V gene lookup returns CDR1 SGHVS and CDR2 FNYEAQ. The CDR3 is 19 amino acids. V shed 1 base and J 3 bases; nucleotides not matched to a gene: 15. Here the CDR3 DNA reads TGTGCCAGCAGCTTAGAGGGCTGGACAGGGATGGTTTCGACAGATACGCAGTATTTT. Protein sequence: CASSLEGWTGMVSTDTQYF.

The V gene is TRBV28, the J gene TRBJ2-3; 9 positions match TRBD2. Germline loops: CDR1 MDHEN, CDR2 SYDVKM. This CDR3 is built from 15 residues. V trimming: 5 bases; J trimming: 4 bases; junction bases outside the gene matches: 7. Here the CDR3 reads CASSPRLAGADTQYF. The DNA for the CDR3 is TGTGCCAGCAGTCCCCGGTTAGCGGGAGCAGATACGCAGTATTTT.

The chain joins TRBV7-9 to TRBJ1-5; D not certain. V was clipped by 1 base and J by 6 bases, with 7 bases between them. CDR1 and CDR2 from the germline V gene are SEHNR and FQNEAQ (reference sequence). The CDR3 totals 13 residues. CDR3 in amino acids: CASSLDGSQPQHF. CDR3 in DNA: TGTGCCAGCAGCTTAGATGGGAGTCAGCCCCAGCATTTT.

This clonotype was recorded once. Here the CDR3 DNA reads TGTGCCAGTAGGCCAAGAGCAGGGGGGAGCAATCAGCCCCAGCATTTT. This sequence encodes CASRPRAGGSNQPQHF. The V and J genes are TRBV19 and TRBJ1-5; TRBD1 matches at 7 bases. V was clipped by 6 bases and J by 1 base; unmatched bases: 9. The germline V gene encodes CDR1 LNHDA and CDR2 SQIVND (reference sequence). The CDR3 consists of 16 residues.

The chain carries TRBV19 and TRBJ2-5; D call uncertain. The CDR3 extends over 12 amino acids. Germline values: CDR1 LNHDA, CDR2 SQIVND (reference sequence). V gave up 6 bases and J gave up 5 bases, with 10 bases separating them. In DNA, the CDR3 is TGTGCCAGTAGCTCAGAATGGGAGACCCAGTACTTC. Its protein is CASSSEWETQYF.

The sample holds a few counts of this clonotype. Germline is not matched at one junction end, which may reflect a read error. The chain joins TRBV9 to TRBJ1-1, with D unclear. Germline CDR1 SGDLS, CDR2 YYNGEE. This CDR3 has 14 amino acids. Here the CDR3 reads CASSPRIEWAEAFF. For the CDR3, the DNA is TGTGCCAGCAGCCCCCGTATAGAGTGGGCTGAAGCTTTTTTT.

This clonotype was seen a single time. The chain recombines TRBV6-5 with TRBJ1-1; D remains unclear. Germline CDR1 and CDR2: MNHEY and SVGAGI. V dropped 10 bases and J dropped 4 bases, with 13 bases sitting between them. The CDR3 runs 12 residues. In DNA form, the CDR3 reads TGTGCCACCTCGGGCCAGAGCACTGAAGCTTTCTTT. Its protein is CATSGQSTEAFF.

The J gene is TRBJ2-2, the V gene TRBV3-1; TRBD1 is a possible D gene (7 bases). Trimming cost V 4 bases and J 7 bases, with 22 bases left between them. The CDR3 has 17 amino acids. From germline, CDR1 is LGHDT and CDR2 YNNKEL (reference sequence). The CDR3 region has the DNA TGTGCCAGCAGCCGCTCAGGGGGGCGGGACGTAATCGGGGAGCTGTTTTTT. Its translation is CASSRSGGRDVIGELFF. Combining the CDR3 with reference TRBV3-1 and TRBJ2-2 gives the whole variable domain DTAVSQTPKYLVTQMGNDKSIKCEQNLGHDTMYWYKQDSKKFLKIMFSYNNKELIINETVPNRFSPKSPDKAHLNLHINSLELGDSAVYFCASSRSGGRDVIGELFFGEGSRLTVL.

This clonotype was detected only a few times. This rearrangement joins TRBV5-4 to TRBJ2-7, with D unresolved. With 4 bases removed from V and 5 bases from J, the gap between germline ends came to 10 bases. This CDR3 is 12 amino acids long. The germline gives CDR1 SGHNT, CDR2 YYREEE (reference sequence). The CDR3 reads CASSPGQDEQYF. The CDR3 nucleotides are TGTGCCAGCAGCCCCGGGCAAGACGAGCAGTACTTC.

The chain is built from TRBV5-1 and TRBJ2-3; 8 bases match TRBD2. The CDR3 consists of 15 residues. The V gene end was trimmed by 4 bases and the J gene end by 2 bases; junction bases not matched to a gene: 6. From germline, CDR1 is SGHRS and CDR2 YFSETQ. CDR3 amino acids: CASSVTSVVTDTQYF. The CDR3 DNA follows: TGCGCCAGCAGCGTGACTAGCGTGGTCACAGATACGCAGTATTTT. The full variable domain, rest sourced from reference TRBV5-1 and TRBJ2-3, is KAGVTQTPRYLIKTRGQQVTLSCSPISGHRSVSWYQQTPGQGLQFLFEYFSETQRNKGNFPGRFSGRQFSNSRSEMNVSTLELGDSALYLCASSVTSVVTDTQYFGPGTRLTVL.

The rearrangement uses TRBV19 and TRBJ2-1; D remains ambiguous. The V gene's germline CDR1 is LNHDA and CDR2 SQIVND (reference sequence). V was trimmed by 5 bases and J by 4 bases, leaving 21 bases between them. This CDR3 is built from 17 residues. CDR3 residues: CASSVQASRLLYNEQFF. In nucleotides, the CDR3 is TGTGCCAGTAGTGTTCAGGCTAGTCGGCTACTATACAATGAGCAGTTCTTC.